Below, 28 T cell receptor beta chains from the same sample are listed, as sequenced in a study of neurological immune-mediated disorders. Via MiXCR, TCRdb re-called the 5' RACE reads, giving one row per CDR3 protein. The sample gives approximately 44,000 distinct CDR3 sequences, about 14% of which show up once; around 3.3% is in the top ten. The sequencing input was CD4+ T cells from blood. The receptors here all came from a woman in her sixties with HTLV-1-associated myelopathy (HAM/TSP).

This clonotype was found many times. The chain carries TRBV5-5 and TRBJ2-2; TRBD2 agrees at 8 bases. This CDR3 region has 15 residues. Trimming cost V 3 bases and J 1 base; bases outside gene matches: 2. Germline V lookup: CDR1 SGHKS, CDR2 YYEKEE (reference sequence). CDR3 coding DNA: TGTGCCAGCAGCTCGGGACTAGAGAACACCGGGGAGCTGTTTTTT. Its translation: CASSSGLENTGELFF. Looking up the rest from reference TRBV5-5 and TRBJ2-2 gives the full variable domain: DAGVTQSPTHLIKTRGQQVTLRCSPISGHKSVSWYQQVLGQGPQFIFQYYEKEERGRGNFPDRFSARQFPNYSSELNVNALLLGDSALYLCASSSGLENTGELFFGEGSRLTVL.

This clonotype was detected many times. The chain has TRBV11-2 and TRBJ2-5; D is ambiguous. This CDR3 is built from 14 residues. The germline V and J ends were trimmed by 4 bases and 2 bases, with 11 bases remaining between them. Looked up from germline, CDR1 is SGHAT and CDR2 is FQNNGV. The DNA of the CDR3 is TGTGCCAGCAGCTCTCCCCTCAGACAAGAGACCCAGTACTTC. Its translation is CASSSPLRQETQYF.

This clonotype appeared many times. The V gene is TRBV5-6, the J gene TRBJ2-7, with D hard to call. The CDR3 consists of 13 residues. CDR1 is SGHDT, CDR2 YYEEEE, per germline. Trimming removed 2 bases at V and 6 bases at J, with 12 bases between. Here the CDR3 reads CASSFIDASEQYF. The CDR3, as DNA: TGTGCCAGCAGCTTTATCGACGCCTCCGAGCAGTACTTC.

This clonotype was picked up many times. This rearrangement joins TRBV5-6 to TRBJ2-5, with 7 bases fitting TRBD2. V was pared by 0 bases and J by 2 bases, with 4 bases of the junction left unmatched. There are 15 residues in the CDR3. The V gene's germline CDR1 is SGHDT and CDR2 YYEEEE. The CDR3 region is CASSLVTSVQETQYF. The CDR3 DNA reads TGTGCCAGCAGCTTGGTAACTAGCGTTCAAGAGACCCAGTACTTC.

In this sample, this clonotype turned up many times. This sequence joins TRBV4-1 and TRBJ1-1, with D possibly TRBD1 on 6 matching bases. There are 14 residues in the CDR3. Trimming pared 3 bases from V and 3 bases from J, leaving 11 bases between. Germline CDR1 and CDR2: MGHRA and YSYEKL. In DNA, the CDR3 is TGCGCCAGCAGCCATACTGCAGGGGACACTGAAGCTTTCTTT. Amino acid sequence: CASSHTAGDTEAFF.

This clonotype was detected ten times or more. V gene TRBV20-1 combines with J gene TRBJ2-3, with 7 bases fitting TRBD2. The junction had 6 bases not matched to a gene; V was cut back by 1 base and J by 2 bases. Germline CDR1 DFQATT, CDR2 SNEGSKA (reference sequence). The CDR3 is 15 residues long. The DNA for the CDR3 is TGCAGTGCTAGAGCCGCCGGGAGGTTCACAGATACGCAGTATTTT. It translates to CSARAAGRFTDTQYF.

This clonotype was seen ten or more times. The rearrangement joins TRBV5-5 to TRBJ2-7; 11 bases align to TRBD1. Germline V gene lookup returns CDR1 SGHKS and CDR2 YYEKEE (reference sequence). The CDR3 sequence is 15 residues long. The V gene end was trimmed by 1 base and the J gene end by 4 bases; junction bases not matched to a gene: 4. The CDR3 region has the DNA TGTGCCAGCAGCTTGAGGACAGGGGGCGGTTACGAGCAGTACTTC. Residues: CASSLRTGGGYEQYF.

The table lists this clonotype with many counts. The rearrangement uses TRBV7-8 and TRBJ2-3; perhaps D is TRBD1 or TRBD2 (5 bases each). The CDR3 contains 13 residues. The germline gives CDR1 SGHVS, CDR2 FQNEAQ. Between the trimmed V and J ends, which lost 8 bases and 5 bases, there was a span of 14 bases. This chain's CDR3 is CASRLAQGDTQYF. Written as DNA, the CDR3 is TGTGCCAGCCGGCTAGCCCAGGGAGATACGCAGTATTTT.

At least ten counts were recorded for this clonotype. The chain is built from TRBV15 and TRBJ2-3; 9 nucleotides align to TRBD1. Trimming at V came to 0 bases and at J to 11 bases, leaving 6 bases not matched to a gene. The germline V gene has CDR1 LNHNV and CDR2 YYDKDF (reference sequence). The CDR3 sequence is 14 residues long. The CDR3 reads CATSRDAGTGRQYF. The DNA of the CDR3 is TGTGCCACCAGCAGAGATGCGGGGACAGGGAGGCAGTATTTT.

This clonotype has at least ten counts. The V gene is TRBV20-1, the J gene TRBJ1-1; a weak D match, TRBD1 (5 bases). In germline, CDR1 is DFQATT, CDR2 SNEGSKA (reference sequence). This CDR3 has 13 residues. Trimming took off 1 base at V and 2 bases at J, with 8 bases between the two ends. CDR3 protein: CSARGGGNTEAFF. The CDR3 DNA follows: TGCAGTGCTAGAGGGGGGGGTAACACTGAAGCTTTCTTT.

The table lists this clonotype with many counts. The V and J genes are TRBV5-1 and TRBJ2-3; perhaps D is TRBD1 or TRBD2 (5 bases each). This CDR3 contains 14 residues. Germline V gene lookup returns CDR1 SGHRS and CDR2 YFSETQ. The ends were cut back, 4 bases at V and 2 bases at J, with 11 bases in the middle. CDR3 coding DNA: TGCGCCAGCAGCCAGGGACGAAACACAGATACGCAGTATTTT. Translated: CASSQGRNTDTQYF.

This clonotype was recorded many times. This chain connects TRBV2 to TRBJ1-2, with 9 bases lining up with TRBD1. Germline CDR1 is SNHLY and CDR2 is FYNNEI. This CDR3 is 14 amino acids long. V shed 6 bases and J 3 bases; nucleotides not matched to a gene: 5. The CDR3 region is CASSLGTGHYGYTF. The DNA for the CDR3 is TGTGCCAGCAGCCTTGGGACAGGGCACTATGGCTACACCTTC. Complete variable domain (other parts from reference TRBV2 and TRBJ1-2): EPEVTQTPSHQVTQMGQEVILRCVPISNHLYFYWYRQILGQKVEFLVSFYNNEISEKSEIFDDQFSVERPDGSNFTLKIRSTKLEDSAMYFCASSLGTGHYGYTFGSGTRLTVV.

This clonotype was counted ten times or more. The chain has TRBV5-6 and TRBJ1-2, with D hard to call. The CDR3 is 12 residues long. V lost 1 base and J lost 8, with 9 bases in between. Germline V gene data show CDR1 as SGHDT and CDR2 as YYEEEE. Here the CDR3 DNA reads TGTGCCAGCAGCTTGAGGGAAGAGGGCTACACCTTC. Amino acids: CASSLREEGYTF.

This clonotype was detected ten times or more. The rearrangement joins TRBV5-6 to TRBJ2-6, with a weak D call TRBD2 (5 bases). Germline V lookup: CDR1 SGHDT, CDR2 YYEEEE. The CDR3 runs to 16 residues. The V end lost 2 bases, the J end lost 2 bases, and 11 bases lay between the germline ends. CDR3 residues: CASSLPWGAGANVLTF. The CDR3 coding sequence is TGTGCCAGCAGCTTACCGTGGGGAGCTGGGGCCAACGTCCTGACTTTC.

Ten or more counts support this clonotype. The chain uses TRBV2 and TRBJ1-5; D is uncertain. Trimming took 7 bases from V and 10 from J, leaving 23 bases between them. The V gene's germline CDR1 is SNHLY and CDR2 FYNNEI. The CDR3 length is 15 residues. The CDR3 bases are TGTGCCAGCAAGCTTACAGCTAACCCTAATAATCCCCAGCATTTT. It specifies CASKLTANPNNPQHF. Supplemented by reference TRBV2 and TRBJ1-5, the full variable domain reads EPEVTQTPSHQVTQMGQEVILRCVPISNHLYFYWYRQILGQKVEFLVSFYNNEISEKSEIFDDQFSVERPDGSNFTLKIRSTKLEDSAMYFCASKLTANPNNPQHFGDGTRLSIL.

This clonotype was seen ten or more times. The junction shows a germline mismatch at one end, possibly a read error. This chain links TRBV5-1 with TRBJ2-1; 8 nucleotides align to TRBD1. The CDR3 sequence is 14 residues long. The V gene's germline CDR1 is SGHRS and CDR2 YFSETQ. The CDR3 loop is CANSLDRAYNEQFF. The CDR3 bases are TGCGCCAACAGCCTGGACAGGGCCTACAATGAGCAGTTCTTC.

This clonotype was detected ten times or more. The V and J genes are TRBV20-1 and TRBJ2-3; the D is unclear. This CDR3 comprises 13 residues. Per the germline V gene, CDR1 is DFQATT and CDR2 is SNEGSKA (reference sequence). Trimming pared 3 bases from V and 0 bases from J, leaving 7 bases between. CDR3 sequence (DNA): TGCAGTGCTAGGACTCCTAGCACAGATACGCAGTATTTT. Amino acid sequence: CSARTPSTDTQYF.

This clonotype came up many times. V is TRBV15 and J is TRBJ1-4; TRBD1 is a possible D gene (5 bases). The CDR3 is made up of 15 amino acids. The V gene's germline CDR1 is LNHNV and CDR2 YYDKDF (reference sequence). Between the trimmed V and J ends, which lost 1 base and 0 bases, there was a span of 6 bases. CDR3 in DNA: TGTGCCACCAGCAGAGTGGGGGCAACTAATGAAAAACTGTTTTTT. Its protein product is CATSRVGATNEKLFF.

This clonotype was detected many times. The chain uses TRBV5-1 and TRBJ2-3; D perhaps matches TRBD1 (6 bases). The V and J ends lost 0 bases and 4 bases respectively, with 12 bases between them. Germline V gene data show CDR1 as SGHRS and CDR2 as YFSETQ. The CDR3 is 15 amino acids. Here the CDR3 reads CASSLAGDGADTQYF. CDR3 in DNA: TGCGCCAGCAGCTTGGCAGGGGACGGTGCAGATACGCAGTATTTT.

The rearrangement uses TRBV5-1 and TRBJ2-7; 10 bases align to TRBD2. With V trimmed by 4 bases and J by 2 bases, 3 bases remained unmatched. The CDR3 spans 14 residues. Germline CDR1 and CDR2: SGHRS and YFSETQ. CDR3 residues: CASSVSGGTYEQYF. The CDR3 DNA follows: TGCGCCAGCAGCGTTAGCGGGGGGACCTACGAGCAGTACTTC.

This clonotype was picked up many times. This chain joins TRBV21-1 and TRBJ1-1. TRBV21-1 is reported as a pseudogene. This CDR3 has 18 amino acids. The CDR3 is CASSKVSVCYGTNTEAFF. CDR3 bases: TGTGCCAGCAGCAAAGTATCCGTCTGCTACGGTACGAACACTGAAGCTTTCTTT.

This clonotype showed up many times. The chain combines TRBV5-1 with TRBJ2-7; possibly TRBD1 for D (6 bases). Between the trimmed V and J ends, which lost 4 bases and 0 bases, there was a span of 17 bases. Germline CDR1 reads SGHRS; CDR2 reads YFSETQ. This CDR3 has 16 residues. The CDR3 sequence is CASSLRGQIGSYEQYF. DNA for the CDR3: TGCGCCAGCAGCCTCCGAGGACAGATCGGCTCCTACGAGCAGTACTTC.

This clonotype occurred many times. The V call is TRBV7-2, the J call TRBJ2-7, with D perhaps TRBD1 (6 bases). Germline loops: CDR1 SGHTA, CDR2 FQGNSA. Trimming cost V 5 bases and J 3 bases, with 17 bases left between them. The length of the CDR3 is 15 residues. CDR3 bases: TGTGCCAGCAGCCCGGTGGGGACACCCTACTACGAGCAGTACTTC. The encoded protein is CASSPVGTPYYEQYF.

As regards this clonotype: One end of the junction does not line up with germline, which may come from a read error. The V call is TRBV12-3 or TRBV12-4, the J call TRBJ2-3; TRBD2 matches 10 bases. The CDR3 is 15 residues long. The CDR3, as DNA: TGTGCCAGAAGTTTAGCGGGGGGAGGGACAGATACACAGTATTTT. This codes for CARSLAGGGTDTQYF.

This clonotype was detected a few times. The CDR3 DNA sequence: TGTGCCAGCAGTATGGCTCGTACCAGCTACGAGCAGTACTTC. It is translated as CASSMARTSYEQYF. This chain connects TRBV27 to TRBJ2-7; D is uncertain. The CDR3 has 14 amino acids. The germline gives CDR1 MNHEY, CDR2 SMNVEV (reference sequence). The ends were cut back, 5 bases at V and 3 bases at J, with 14 bases in the middle.

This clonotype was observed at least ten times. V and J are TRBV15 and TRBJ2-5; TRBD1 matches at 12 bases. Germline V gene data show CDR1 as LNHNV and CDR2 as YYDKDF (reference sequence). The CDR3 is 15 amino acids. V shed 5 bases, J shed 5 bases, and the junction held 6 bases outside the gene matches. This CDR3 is CATSRDRGRRETQYF. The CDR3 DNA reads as TGTGCCACCAGCCGGGACAGGGGGCGCAGGGAGACCCAGTACTTC. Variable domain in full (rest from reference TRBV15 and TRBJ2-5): DAMVIQNPRYQVTQFGKPVTLSCSQTLNHNVMYWYQQKSSQAPKLLFHYYDKDFNNEADTPDNFQSRRPNTSFCFLDIRSPGLGDTAMYLCATSRDRGRRETQYFGPGTRLLVL.

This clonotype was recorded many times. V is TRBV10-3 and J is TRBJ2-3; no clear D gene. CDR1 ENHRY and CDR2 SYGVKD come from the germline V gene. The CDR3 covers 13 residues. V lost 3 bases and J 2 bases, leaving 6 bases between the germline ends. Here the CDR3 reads CAISDRPTDTQYF. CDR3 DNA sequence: TGTGCCATCAGTGACCGTCCCACAGATACGCAGTATTTT.

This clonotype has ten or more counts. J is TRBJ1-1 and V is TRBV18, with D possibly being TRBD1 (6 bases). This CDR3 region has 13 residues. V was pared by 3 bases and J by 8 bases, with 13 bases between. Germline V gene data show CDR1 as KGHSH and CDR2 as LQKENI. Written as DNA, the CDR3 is TGTGCCAGCTCACCGGGGGCCGCCCGCGAAGCTTTCTTT. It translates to CASSPGAAREAFF.